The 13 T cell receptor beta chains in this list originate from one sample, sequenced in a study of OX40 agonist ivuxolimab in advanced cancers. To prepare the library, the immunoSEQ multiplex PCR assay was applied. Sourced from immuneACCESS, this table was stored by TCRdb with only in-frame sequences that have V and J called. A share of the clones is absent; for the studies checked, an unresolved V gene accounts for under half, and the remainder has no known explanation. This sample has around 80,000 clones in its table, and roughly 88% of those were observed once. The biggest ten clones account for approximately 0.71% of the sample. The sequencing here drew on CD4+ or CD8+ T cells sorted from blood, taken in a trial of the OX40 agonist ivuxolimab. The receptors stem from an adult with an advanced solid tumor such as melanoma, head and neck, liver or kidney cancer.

The CDR3 here is CASTRLAESSYNEQFF. DNA for the CDR3: TGTGCCAGCACCCGACTAGCGGAAAGCTCCTACAATGAGCAGTTCTTC. The chain carries TRBV7-2 and TRBJ2-1; TRBD2 matches at 9 bases. CDR3 length: 16 amino acids. The germline gives CDR1 SGHTA, CDR2 FQGNSA. V was clipped by 7 bases and J by 0 bases; unmatched bases: 7. The entire variable domain, with the rest obtained from reference TRBV7-2 and TRBJ2-1, is as follows: GAGVSQSPSNKVTEKGKDVELRCDPISGHTALYWYRQSLGQGLEFLIYFQGNSAPDKSGLPSDRFSAERTGGSVSTLTIQRTQQEDSAVYLCASTRLAESSYNEQFFGPGTRLTVL.

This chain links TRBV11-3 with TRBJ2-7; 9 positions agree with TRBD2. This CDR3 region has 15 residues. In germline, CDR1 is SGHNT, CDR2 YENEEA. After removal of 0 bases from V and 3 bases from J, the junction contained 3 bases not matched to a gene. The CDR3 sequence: CASSLEASGIYEQYF. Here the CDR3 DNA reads TGTGCCAGCAGCTTAGAGGCTAGCGGGATCTACGAGCAGTACTTC.

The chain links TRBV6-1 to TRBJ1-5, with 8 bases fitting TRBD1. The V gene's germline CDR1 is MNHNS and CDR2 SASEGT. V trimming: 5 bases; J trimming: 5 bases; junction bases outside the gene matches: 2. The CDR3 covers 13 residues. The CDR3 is CASSQGADQPQHF. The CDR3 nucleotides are TGTGCCAGCAGTCAGGGGGCGGATCAGCCCCAGCATTTT.

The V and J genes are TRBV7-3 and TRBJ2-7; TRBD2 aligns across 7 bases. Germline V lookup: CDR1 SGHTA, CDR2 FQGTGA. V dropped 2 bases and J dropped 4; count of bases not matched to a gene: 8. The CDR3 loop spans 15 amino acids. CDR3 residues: CASSLGGGSPYEQYF. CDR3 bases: TGTGCCAGCAGCTTAGGCGGGGGATCTCCTTACGAGCAGTACTTC.

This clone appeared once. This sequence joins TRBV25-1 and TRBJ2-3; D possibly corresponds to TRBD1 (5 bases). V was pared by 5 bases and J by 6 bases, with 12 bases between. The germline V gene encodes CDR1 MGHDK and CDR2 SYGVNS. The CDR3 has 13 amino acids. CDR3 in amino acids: CASSKGARDTQYF. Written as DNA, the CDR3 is TGTGCCAGCAGTAAAGGGGCCCGGGATACGCAGTATTTT.

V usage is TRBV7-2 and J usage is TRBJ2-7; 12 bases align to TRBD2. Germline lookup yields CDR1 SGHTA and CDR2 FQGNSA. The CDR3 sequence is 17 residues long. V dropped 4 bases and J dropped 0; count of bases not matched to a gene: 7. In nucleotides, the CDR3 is TGTGCCAGCAGCTCTAGGGCGACTAGCGGGAGCTCCTACGAGCAGTACTTC. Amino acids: CASSSRATSGSSYEQYF.

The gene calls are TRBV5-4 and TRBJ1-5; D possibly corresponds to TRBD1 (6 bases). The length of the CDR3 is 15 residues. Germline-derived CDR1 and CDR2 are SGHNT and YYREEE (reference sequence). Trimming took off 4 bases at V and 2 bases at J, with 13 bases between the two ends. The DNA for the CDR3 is TGTGCCAGCAGCATGGGGGGGGCAGGCAATCAGCCCCAGCATTTT. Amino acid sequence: CASSMGGAGNQPQHF.

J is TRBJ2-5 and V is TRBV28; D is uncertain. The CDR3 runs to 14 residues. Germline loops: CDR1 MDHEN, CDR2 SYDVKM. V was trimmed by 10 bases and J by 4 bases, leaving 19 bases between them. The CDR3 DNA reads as TGTGCCACAACCCCGCAATATGTGACAGAGACCCAGTACTTC. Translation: CATTPQYVTETQYF. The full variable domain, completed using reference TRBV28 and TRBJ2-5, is DVKVTQSSRYLVKRTGEKVFLECVQDMDHENMFWYRQDPGLGLRLIYFSYDVKMKEKGDIPEGYSVSREKKERFSLILESASTNQTSMYLCATTPQYVTETQYFGPGTRLLVL.

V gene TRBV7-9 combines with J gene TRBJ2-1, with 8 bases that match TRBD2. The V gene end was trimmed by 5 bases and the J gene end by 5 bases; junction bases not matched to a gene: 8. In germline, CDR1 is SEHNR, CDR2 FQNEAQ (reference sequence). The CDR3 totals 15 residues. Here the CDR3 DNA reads TGTGCCAGCAGCCCCCTAGGAGCGGGAGACAATGAGCAGTTCTTC. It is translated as CASSPLGAGDNEQFF.

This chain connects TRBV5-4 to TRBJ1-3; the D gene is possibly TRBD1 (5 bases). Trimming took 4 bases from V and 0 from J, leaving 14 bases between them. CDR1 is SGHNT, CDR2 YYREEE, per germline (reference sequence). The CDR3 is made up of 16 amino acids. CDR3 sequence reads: CASSAGESSSGNTIYF. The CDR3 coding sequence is TGTGCCAGCAGCGCGGGGGAGTCTTCCTCTGGAAACACCATATATTTT. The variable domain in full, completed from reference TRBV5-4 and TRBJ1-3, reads ETGVTQSPTHLIKTRGQQVTLRCSSQSGHNTVSWYQQALGQGPQFIFQYYREEENGRGNFPPRFSGLQFPNYSSELNVNALELDDSALYLCASSAGESSSGNTIYFGEGSWLTVV.

The CDR3 DNA reads TGTGCCAGCAGCTTAGTTGGCACCAGGGGCACTGAAGCTTTCTTT. Translating it yields CASSLVGTRGTEAFF. The V call is TRBV11-2, the J call TRBJ1-1, with D perhaps matching TRBD1 (6 bases). The CDR3 loop spans 15 amino acids. V was pared by 1 base and J by 4 bases, with 13 bases between. Germline assignment: CDR1 SGHAT and CDR2 FQNNGV. Variable domain in full (rest from reference TRBV11-2 and TRBJ1-1): EAGVAQSPRYKIIEKRQSVAFWCNPISGHATLYWYQQILGQGPKLLIQFQNNGVVDDSQLPKDRFSAERLKGVDSTLKIQPAKLEDSAVYLCASSLVGTRGTEAFFGQGTRLTVV.

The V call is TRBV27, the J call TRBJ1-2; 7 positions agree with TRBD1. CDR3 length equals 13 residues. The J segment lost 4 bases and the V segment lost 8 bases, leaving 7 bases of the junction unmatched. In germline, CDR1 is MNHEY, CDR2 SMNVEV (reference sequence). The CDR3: CASAQGGRYGYTF. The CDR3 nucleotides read TGTGCCAGCGCCCAGGGGGGGCGCTATGGCTACACCTTC.

CDR3 loop: CASSQDRLAAYEQYF. The DNA for the CDR3 is TGCGCCAGCAGCCAAGATAGGCTAGCAGCGTACGAGCAGTACTTC. The chain combines TRBV4-3 with TRBJ2-7; the D gene is possibly TRBD2 (5 bases). CDR1 and CDR2 (germline): LGHNA, YSLEER. The CDR3 is made up of 15 amino acids. V was trimmed by 0 bases and J by 4 bases, leaving 13 bases between them.